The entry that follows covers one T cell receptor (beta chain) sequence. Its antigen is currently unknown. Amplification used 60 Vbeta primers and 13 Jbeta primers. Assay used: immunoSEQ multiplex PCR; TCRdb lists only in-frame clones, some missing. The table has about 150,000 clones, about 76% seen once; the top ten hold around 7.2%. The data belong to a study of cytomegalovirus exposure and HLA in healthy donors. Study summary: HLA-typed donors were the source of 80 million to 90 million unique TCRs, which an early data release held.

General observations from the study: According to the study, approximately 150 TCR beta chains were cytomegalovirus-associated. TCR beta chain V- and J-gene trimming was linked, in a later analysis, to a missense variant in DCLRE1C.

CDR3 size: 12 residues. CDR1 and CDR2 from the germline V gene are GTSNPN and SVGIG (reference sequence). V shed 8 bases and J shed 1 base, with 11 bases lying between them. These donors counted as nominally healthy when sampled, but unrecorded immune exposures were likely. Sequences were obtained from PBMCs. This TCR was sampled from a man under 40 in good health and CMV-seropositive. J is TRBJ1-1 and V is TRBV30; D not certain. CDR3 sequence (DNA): TGTGCCGCCCATCGGGGGAACACTGAAGCTTTCTTT. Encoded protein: CAAHRGNTEAFF. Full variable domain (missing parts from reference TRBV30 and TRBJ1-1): SQTIHQWPATLVQPVGSPLSLECTVEGTSNPNLYWYRQAAGRGLQLLFYSVGIGQISSEVPQNLSASRPQDRQFILSSKKLLLSDSGFYLCAAHRGNTEAFFGQGTRLTVV.